The rows below give T cell receptor beta chains drawn from one sample of a study of T-cell memory formation after mild COVID-19. TCRdb redid the calling of the 5' RACE reads with MiXCR, one entry per CDR3 protein. The data contain more than 100,000 distinct CDR3 sequences, about 5.9% of them singletons. The sequencing input was PBMCs or a T cell subset sorted from them (not recorded which). The origin of the receptors is an adult woman who had mild COVID-19 (a few samples of this study predate the infection). Cell type and time point are not known. Both conserved end residues are part of each CDR3. D genes are given only for firm matches. Clone sizes are given selectively: once, few, many, or a class where the clone is expanded.

v_gene	len	j_gene	abundance	d_gene	CDR3aa	CDR3nt
TRBV6-2/TRBV6-3	17	TRBJ1-5	.	TRBD1	CASSSIQTGGPNQPQHF	TGTGCCAGCAGTTCAATACAGACAGGGGGCCCCAATCAGCCCCAGCATTTT
TRBV4-3	16	TRBJ2-3	few	.	CASSQDPGASGDTQYF	TGCGCCAGCAGCCAAGACCCGGGAGCGAGCGGCGATACGCAGTATTTT
TRBV12-3/TRBV12-4	14	TRBJ1-4	many	TRBD1	CASSWTGQGEKLFF	TGTGCCAGCAGTTGGACAGGGCAGGGTGAAAAACTGTTTTTT
TRBV4-2	17	TRBJ2-5	few	TRBD2	CASSLGTSGNYQETQYF	TGTGCCAGCAGCCTTGGGACTAGCGGGAATTACCAAGAGACCCAGTACTTC
TRBV7-9	13	TRBJ1-1	few	.	CAIASAGNTEAFF	TGTGCCATTGCTTCGGCGGGGAACACTGAAGCTTTCTTT
TRBV5-1	15	TRBJ1-5	.	TRBD1	CASSLGGTANQPQHF	TGCGCCAGCAGCTTGGGGGGGACAGCTAATCAGCCCCAGCATTTT
TRBV25-1	13	TRBJ1-2	few	.	CASSGTGGYGYTF	TGTGCCAGCAGTGGTACGGGGGGTTATGGCTACACCTTC
TRBV12-3/TRBV12-4	16	TRBJ2-3	.	.	CASRLNTGTSTDTQYF	TGTGCCAGCAGACTAAATACCGGGACAAGCACAGATACGCAGTATTTT
TRBV19	14	TRBJ2-7	many	TRBD1	CASSRIRTGGEQYF	TGTGCCAGTAGTCGAATCCGGACAGGGGGCGAGCAGTACTTC
TRBV7-2	13	TRBJ2-1	few	.	CASSLGMFNEQFF	TGTGCCAGCAGCTTAGGGATGTTCAATGAGCAGTTCTTC
TRBV6-5	15	TRBJ2-3	.	.	CASSPRRGDTDTQYF	TGTGCCAGCAGCCCCCGGCGGGGAGACACAGATACGCAGTATTTT
TRBV7-8	16	TRBJ2-1	.	.	CASSLEGGAIYNEQFF	TGTGCCAGCAGCTTAGAGGGCGGAGCAATCTACAATGAGCAGTTCTTC
TRBV12-3/TRBV12-4	15	TRBJ1-4	few	.	CASSLTGGSNEKLFF	TGTGCCAGCAGCTTAACCGGGGGGTCCAATGAAAAACTGTTTTTT
TRBV3-1	12	TRBJ2-5	.	.	CASSQDFETQYF	TGTGCCAGCAGCCAAGATTTCGAGACCCAGTACTTC
TRBV6-6	18	TRBJ2-7	few	TRBD2	CASSGGLAGGPFPNEQYF	TGTGCCAGCAGTGGCGGACTAGCGGGGGGCCCTTTTCCCAACGAGCAGTACTTC
TRBV24-1	19	TRBJ2-1	.	TRBD2	CATSDRTSGRAGGDNEQFF	TGTGCCACCAGTGATCGGACTAGCGGGAGGGCCGGGGGAGACAATGAGCAGTTCTTC
TRBV5-5	13	TRBJ2-7	.	.	CASSLRSSYEQYF	TGTGCCAGCAGCTTAAGGTCGTCGTACGAGCAGTACTTC
TRBV12-3/TRBV12-4	16	TRBJ1-4	many	TRBD1	CASSAGTGATNEKLFF	TGTGCCAGCAGTGCCGGGACAGGAGCAACTAATGAAAAACTGTTTTTT
TRBV2	14	TRBJ1-2	many	TRBD1	CASRFDRANYGYTF	TGTGCCAGCCGATTCGACAGGGCGAACTATGGCTACACCTTC
TRBV19	13	TRBJ1-4	many	.	CASRNGRDEKLFF	TGTGCCAGCCGAAACGGACGAGATGAAAAACTGTTTTTT
TRBV5-5	17	TRBJ2-2	.	TRBD1	CASSLGDRPTNTGELFF	TGTGCCAGCAGCTTGGGGGACAGGCCTACGAACACCGGGGAGCTGTTTTTT
TRBV29-1	13	TRBJ1-1	many	TRBD1	CSVRTGWGTEAFF	TGCAGCGTCCGGACAGGGTGGGGCACTGAAGCTTTCTTT
TRBV24-1	16	TRBJ2-3	few	TRBD2	CATSALSGSHTDTQYF	TGTGCCACCAGTGCTCTAAGCGGGAGCCACACAGATACGCAGTATTTT
TRBV7-2	14	TRBJ2-1	medium-sized	.	CASSLGGFYNEQFF	TGTGCCAGCAGCTTAGGCGGGTTTTACAATGAGCAGTTCTTC
TRBV5-1	15	TRBJ2-2	many	.	CASSLGQTNTGELFF	TGCGCCAGCAGCTTGGGACAGACGAACACCGGGGAGCTGTTTTTT
TRBV4-1	16	TRBJ2-2	.	.	CASSQDLTTVGGELFF	TGCGCCAGCAGCCAAGATCTCACGACAGTCGGCGGGGAGCTGTTTTTT
TRBV5-1	16	TRBJ2-3	many	.	CASSSTTSPGTDTQYF	TGCGCCAGCAGCTCGACGACTAGTCCTGGCACAGATACGCAGTATTTT
TRBV11-2	17	TRBJ1-1	.	TRBD1	CASSLARDRKKGTEAFF	TGTGCCAGCAGCTTAGCCCGGGACAGAAAAAAGGGCACTGAAGCTTTCTTT